This passage covers 11 T cell receptor beta chains from one sample sequenced in a study of regulatory T cells in long-lasting Graves disease. Time point: persistent/refractory GD, antithyroid drugs over 5 years with positive TRAb. The authors made the TCR library using RNA they extracted from PBMCs. Sequencing libraries for TCR beta were prepared with iRepertoire HTBI primers and Arm-PCR of CDR3 regions. TCRdb re-called the multiplex PCR reads with MiXCR, one entry per CDR3 protein. Among about 430,000 distinct CDR3 sequences listed, around 20% were seen once. This specimen consisted of peripheral blood mononuclear cells (PBMCs), obtained when the disease was refractory, from a patient treated with antithyroid drugs. The origin of the receptors is a female donor with Graves disease.

This clonotype was seen repeatedly, ten times or more. The V and J genes are TRBV28 and TRBJ2-5; 9 nucleotides align to TRBD2. The CDR3 is made up of 16 amino acids. Germline V CDR1 and CDR2: MDHEN, SYDVKM. The trim removed 7 bases at V and 0 bases at J, leaving 9 bases unmatched. CDR3 protein: CASNSRLADYQETQYF. For the CDR3, the DNA is TGTGCCAGCAATTCGCGACTAGCGGACTACCAAGAGACCCAGTACTTC.

This clonotype was counted ten times or more. The chain employs TRBV28 and TRBJ2-5; D possibly corresponds to TRBD1 (5 bases). Germline V gene sequence: CDR1 MDHEN, CDR2 SYDVKM. Trimming shortened V by 3 bases and J by 5 bases, and 16 bases separated the two germline ends. This CDR3 comprises 15 residues. The CDR3 sequence: CASSLVNRPYETQYF. CDR3 nucleotide sequence: TGTGCCAGCAGTTTGGTTAACAGGCCATACGAGACCCAGTACTTC.

The chain combines TRBV15 with TRBJ1-4; 7 bases map to TRBD1. Unmatched junction bases numbered 3, after V lost 0 bases and J lost 8 bases. This CDR3 is 14 amino acids long. CDR1 is LNHNV, CDR2 YYDKDF, per germline (reference sequence). CDR3 bases: TGTGCCACCAGCAGAGAACCAGGGGGGGAAAAACTGTTTTTT. This codes for CATSREPGGEKLFF.

On this clonotype itself: One end of the junction is discordant with germline, which a read error may explain. The chain joins TRBV2 to TRBJ2-4, with 8 bases that match TRBD1. This CDR3 comprises 16 residues. From germline, CDR1 is SNHLY and CDR2 FYNNEI. The CDR3 DNA follows: TGTGCCAGCAGTGACCTTCACCAGGGGGCCAAATACATTCAGTACTTC. Encoded protein: CASSDLHQGAKYIQYF.

Only a few counts were recorded for this clonotype. DNA of the CDR3: TGTGCCATCAGTCGGGAGGCGAATGCTAACTATGGCTACACCTTC. This translates into CAISREANANYGYTF. The J gene is TRBJ1-2, the V gene TRBV10-3; D gene uncertain. The germline V and J ends were trimmed by 5 bases and 0 bases, with 13 bases remaining between them. The CDR3 covers 15 residues. CDR1 is ENHRY, CDR2 SYGVKD, per germline.

The V call is TRBV28, the J call TRBJ1-1; D not certain. V dropped 3 bases and J dropped 0 bases, with 8 bases sitting between them. Germline values: CDR1 MDHEN, CDR2 SYDVKM. CDR3 size: 14 residues. CDR3 in amino acids: CASSFSFLNTEAFF. The CDR3 bases are TGTGCCAGCAGTTTTTCATTTTTGAACACTGAAGCTTTCTTT.

This clonotype was observed a single time. The V call is TRBV20-1, the J call TRBJ2-7; no clear D gene. The CDR3 spans 12 residues. Germline V lookup: CDR1 DFQATT, CDR2 SNEGSKA (reference sequence). V lost 0 bases and J 6 bases, leaving 9 bases between the germline ends. The CDR3 DNA reads TGCAGTGCTAGAGACAGGCTATCCGAGCAGTACTTC. It is translated as CSARDRLSEQYF.

There are many counts of this clonotype. This chain connects TRBV28 to TRBJ1-4, with D possibly being TRBD1 (6 bases). V lost 10 bases and J 8 bases, leaving 17 bases between the germline ends. CDR3 size: 13 residues. CDR1 is MDHEN and CDR2 is SYDVKM in the germline V gene. CDR3 sequence reads: CATQQGPREKLFF. As DNA, the CDR3 is TGTGCCACCCAACAGGGACCCAGGGAAAAACTGTTTTTT. The whole variable domain, filled in from reference TRBV28 and TRBJ1-4, reads DVKVTQSSRYLVKRTGEKVFLECVQDMDHENMFWYRQDPGLGLRLIYFSYDVKMKEKGDIPEGYSVSREKKERFSLILESASTNQTSMYLCATQQGPREKLFFGSGTQLSVL.

Remarks on this clonotype: A much larger clone lies one base from this, so it may be a read error. The genes are TRBV28 and TRBJ1-1, with D maybe TRBD1 (6 bases). Germline V CDR1 and CDR2: MDHEN, SYDVKM. The length of the CDR3 is 14 residues. CDR3 sequence (DNA): TGTGCCAGCAATCTGGACAGAAAGAACACTGAAGCTCTCTTT. Protein product: CASNLDRKNTEALF. The variable domain in full, with the rest retrieved from reference TRBV28 and TRBJ1-1, is DVKVTQSSRYLVKRTGEKVFLECVQDMDHENMFWYRQDPGLGLRLIYFSYDVKMKEKGDIPEGYSVSREKKERFSLILESASTNQTSMYLCASNLDRKNTEALFGQGTRLTVV.

V gene TRBV10-1 combines with J gene TRBJ2-3, with a weak D call TRBD1 (6 bases). V was cut by 5 bases and J by 6 bases, with 9 bases left in between. Germline CDR1 and CDR2: WNHNN and SYGVQD (reference sequence). This CDR3 region has 12 residues. CDR3 DNA: TGCGCCAGCAGTTATACAGGGGATACGCAGTATTTT. Protein: CASSYTGDTQYF.

This clonotype was seen at least ten times. This chain uses TRBV28 with TRBJ2-4; perhaps TRBD2 as D (6 bases). With 6 bases removed from V and 2 bases from J, the gap between germline ends came to 20 bases. The CDR3 contains 17 residues. Germline V gene data show CDR1 as MDHEN and CDR2 as SYDVKM. Here the CDR3 reads CASSGGSPVGTKNIQYF. The CDR3, as DNA: TGTGCCAGCAGCGGGGGTTCGCCGGTGGGGACCAAAAACATTCAGTACTTC.